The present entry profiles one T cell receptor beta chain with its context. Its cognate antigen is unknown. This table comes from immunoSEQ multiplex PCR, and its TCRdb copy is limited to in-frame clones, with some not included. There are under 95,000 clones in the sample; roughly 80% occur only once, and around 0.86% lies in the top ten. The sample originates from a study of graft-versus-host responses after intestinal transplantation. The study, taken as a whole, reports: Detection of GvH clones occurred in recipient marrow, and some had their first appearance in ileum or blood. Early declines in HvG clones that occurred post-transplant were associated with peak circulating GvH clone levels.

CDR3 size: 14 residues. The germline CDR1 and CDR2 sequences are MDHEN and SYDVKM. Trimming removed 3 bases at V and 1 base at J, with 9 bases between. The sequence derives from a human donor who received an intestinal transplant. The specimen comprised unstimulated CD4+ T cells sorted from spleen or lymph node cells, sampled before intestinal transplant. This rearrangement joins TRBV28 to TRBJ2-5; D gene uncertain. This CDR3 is CASSFRVSQETQYF. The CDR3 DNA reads TGTGCCAGCAGTTTTCGGGTCAGCCAAGAGACCCAGTACTTC. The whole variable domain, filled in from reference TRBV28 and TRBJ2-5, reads DVKVTQSSRYLVKRTGEKVFLECVQDMDHENMFWYRQDPGLGLRLIYFSYDVKMKEKGDIPEGYSVSREKKERFSLILESASTNQTSMYLCASSFRVSQETQYFGPGTRLLVL.